These 6 T cell receptor beta chains were sequenced from one sample in a study of cytomegalovirus exposure and HLA in healthy donors. A multiplex PCR was run with 60 Vbeta primers and 13 Jbeta primers. Data came from immunoSEQ multiplex PCR; TCRdb stores just in-frame clones and leaves some out. Of some 130,000 clones listed, more than 60% were seen once; the top ten hold roughly 10%. Sequencing input: PBMCs. The receptors were gathered from a woman between 50 and 59 years old in good health and CMV-seropositive.

CDR3 in amino acids: CASSPGQGFSTDTQYF. The CDR3 DNA sequence: TGTGCCAGCTCACCAGGACAGGGCTTTAGCACAGATACGCAGTATTTT. This chain uses TRBV18 with TRBJ2-3; TRBD1 matches 8 bases. From germline, CDR1 is KGHSH and CDR2 LQKENI. V dropped 2 bases and J dropped 0; count of bases not matched to a gene: 4. CDR3 length: 16 residues.

The CDR3 nucleotides read TGTGCCAGCAGCTTACTAGCGGGGGAACGTACTAGCACAGATACGCAGTATTTT. As protein: CASSLLAGERTSTDTQYF. This sequence joins TRBV5-6 and TRBJ2-3, with 11 bases identical to TRBD2. This CDR3 has 18 amino acids. The germline gives CDR1 SGHDT, CDR2 YYEEEE. The junction had 8 bases not matched to a gene; V was cut back by 2 bases and J by 0 bases. Full variable domain (remainder filled in from reference TRBV5-6 and TRBJ2-3): DAGVTQSPTHLIKTRGQQVTLRCSPKSGHDTVSWYQQALGQGPQFIFQYYEEEERQRGNFPDRFSGHQFPNYSSELNVNALLLGDSALYLCASSLLAGERTSTDTQYFGPGTRLTVL.

The rearrangement joins TRBV7-2 to TRBJ1-2; a possible D gene is TRBD1 (6 bases). The V and J ends lost 5 bases and 3 bases respectively, with 10 bases between them. This CDR3 spans 13 amino acids. CDR1 and CDR2 from the germline V gene are SGHTA and FQGNSA. The CDR3 sequence is CASSPDSYYGYTF. Here the CDR3 DNA reads TGTGCCAGCAGCCCGGACAGTTACTATGGCTACACCTTC.

DNA of the CDR3: TGTGCCAGTAGTATAAGTCGGGGACTCAACTACGAGCAGTACTTC. This translates into CASSISRGLNYEQYF. The chain carries TRBV19 and TRBJ2-7, with D possibly matching TRBD2 (6 bases). CDR1 and CDR2 (germline): LNHDA, SQIVND (reference sequence). The CDR3 is 15 residues long. With 2 bases removed from V and 3 bases from J, the gap between germline ends came to 14 bases.

The chain uses TRBV9 and TRBJ1-6; D remains unclear. V was clipped by 0 bases and J by 8 bases, with 6 bases between them. This CDR3 region has 13 residues. Germline V gives CDR1 SGDLS, CDR2 YYNGEE. CDR3 DNA: TGTGCCAGCAGCGTAGGGAGGGATTCACCCCTCCACTTT. Its protein is CASSVGRDSPLHF.

J is TRBJ2-7 and V is TRBV19; unclear D gene. Trimming left V 2 bases short and J 3 bases short, with 5 bases between. The CDR3 has 12 residues. The germline V gene has CDR1 LNHDA and CDR2 SQIVND (reference sequence). The CDR3 bases are TGTGCCAGTAGTATATCCGGCTACGAGCAGTACTTC. It specifies CASSISGYEQYF.